This T cell receptor (beta chain) was retrieved from a study of blood T cell repertoires in COVID-19. Whole-study context: The United States, Italy and Spain provided the acute and convalescent COVID-19 samples. The cDNA or gDNA used as material had been derived from T cells, B-cell-depleted T cells, or PBMCs.

How the authors handled the data: The authors estimated nucleated cell counts from reference gene primer amplification. Produced via immunoSEQ multiplex PCR; TCRdb's table is partial and in-frame only. The V and J calls and clone size are taken from that table; D and trimming were inferred from the DNA. The sample includes 40,000 to 45,000 clones, around 80% seen only once; the top ten take roughly a quarter. The CDR3 has 14 residues. J gave up 6 bases and V 0 bases, and 2 bases lay outside the gene matches. CDR1 is SGDLS, CDR2 YYNGEE, per germline. The sequenced sample consisted of peripheral blood. The V call is TRBV9, the J call TRBJ1-1; 10 positions agree with TRBD1. The origin of this receptor is a man older than 75 with acute or convalescent COVID-19. CDR3 loop: CASSVGDRGAEAFF. The DNA of the CDR3 is TGTGCCAGCAGCGTAGGGGACAGGGGTGCTGAAGCTTTCTTT.